This paragraph reports one TCR beta chain. Authors' data handling: Cell counts per sample came from amplifying reference gene primers. TCRdb keeps only in-frame clones here, not all; method: immunoSEQ multiplex PCR. V, J and clone size were drawn from that table, and D and trimming were deduced from the DNA. The sample lists roughly 81,000 clones, around 86% seen once, with less than 6.5% in the top ten. The sample originates from a study of blood T cell repertoires in COVID-19. About the study: PBMCs, B-cell-depleted T cells, or T cells provided the cDNA or gDNA that made up the material.

The sample comprised peripheral blood. This clonotype was sampled from a man aged 35-49 years with acute or convalescent COVID-19.

Here the CDR3 reads CASGATPDTQYF. The DNA of the CDR3 is TGTGCCAGCGGGGCGACCCCAGATACGCAGTATTTT. The chain joins TRBV10-3 to TRBJ2-3; tentatively, D is TRBD2 (6 bases). The CDR3 consists of 12 residues. Germline V gene data show CDR1 as ENHRY and CDR2 as SYGVKD. The V and J ends lost 10 bases and 4 bases respectively, with 12 bases between them.